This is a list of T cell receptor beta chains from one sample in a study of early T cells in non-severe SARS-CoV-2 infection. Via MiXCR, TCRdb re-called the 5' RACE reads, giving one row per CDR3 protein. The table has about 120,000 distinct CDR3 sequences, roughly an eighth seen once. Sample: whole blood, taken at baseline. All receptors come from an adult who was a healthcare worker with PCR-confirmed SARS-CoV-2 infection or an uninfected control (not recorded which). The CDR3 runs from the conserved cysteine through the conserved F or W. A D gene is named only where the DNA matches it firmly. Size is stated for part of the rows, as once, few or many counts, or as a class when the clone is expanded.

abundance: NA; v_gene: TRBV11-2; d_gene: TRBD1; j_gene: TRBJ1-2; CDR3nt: TGTGCCAGCAGCCCGACCGGGACAGGTTTCTATGGCTACACCTTC; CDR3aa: CASSPTGTGFYGYTF
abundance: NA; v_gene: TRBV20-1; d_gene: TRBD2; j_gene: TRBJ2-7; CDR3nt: TGCAGTGCTAGACCGACTACTCTAGCGGGGGGTTTTAGCTACGAGCAGTACTTC; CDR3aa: CSARPTTLAGGFSYEQYF
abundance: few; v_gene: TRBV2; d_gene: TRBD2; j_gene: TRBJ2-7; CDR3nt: TGTGCCAGCAGTGGGACTAGCGGGGGAACCGAGCAGTACTTC; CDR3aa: CASSGTSGGTEQYF
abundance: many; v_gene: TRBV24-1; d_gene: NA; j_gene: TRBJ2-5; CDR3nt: TGTGCCACCGCGGCAGGGGAAGAGACCCAGTACTTC; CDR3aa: CATAAGEETQYF
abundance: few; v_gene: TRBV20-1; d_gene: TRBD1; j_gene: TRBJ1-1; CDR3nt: TGCAGTGCTAGGGAGGGGGCGAGAAACACTGAAGCTTTCTTT; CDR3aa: CSAREGARNTEAFF
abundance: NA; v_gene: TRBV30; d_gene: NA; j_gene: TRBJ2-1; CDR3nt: TGTGCCTGGGGGCGGGCGGGCAACCTCAATGAGCAGTTCTTC; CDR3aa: CAWGRAGNLNEQFF
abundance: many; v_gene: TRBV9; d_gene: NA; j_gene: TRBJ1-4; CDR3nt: TGTGCCAGCAGCGTAGAGGGAGGGACTAATGAAAAACTGTTTTTT; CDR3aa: CASSVEGGTNEKLFF
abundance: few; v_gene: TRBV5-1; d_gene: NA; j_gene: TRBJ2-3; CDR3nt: TGCGCCAGCACCCCCCGGCAGGGTCGAACAGATACGCAGTATTTT; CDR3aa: CASTPRQGRTDTQYF
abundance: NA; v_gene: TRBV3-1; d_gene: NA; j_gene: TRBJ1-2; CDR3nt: TGTGCCAGCAGCCTAAGACAGGTCCCCTTCTATGGCTACACCTTC; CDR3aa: CASSLRQVPFYGYTF
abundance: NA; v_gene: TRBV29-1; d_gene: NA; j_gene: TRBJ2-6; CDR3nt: TGCAGCGTTGCGACAGAGCCTGGGGCCAACGTCCTGACTTTC; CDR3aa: CSVATEPGANVLTF
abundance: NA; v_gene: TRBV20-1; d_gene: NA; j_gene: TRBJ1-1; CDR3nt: TGCAGTGCTCCCCGTAACACTGAAGTTTTCTTT; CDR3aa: CSAPRNTEVFF
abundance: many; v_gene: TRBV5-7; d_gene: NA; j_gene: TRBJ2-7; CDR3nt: TGTGCCAGCAGCTTCCGCGAGGGGGGCGAGCAGTACTTC; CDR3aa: CASSFREGGEQYF
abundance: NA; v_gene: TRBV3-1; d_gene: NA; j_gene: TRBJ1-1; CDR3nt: TGTGCCAGCAGCCCTTGGGGGTCTGAAGCTTTCTTT; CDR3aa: CASSPWGSEAFF
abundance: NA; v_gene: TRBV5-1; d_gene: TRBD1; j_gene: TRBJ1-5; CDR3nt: TGCGCCAGCAGCCCCGGACAGGGGACGTTTGAGCCCCAGCATTTT; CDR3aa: CASSPGQGTFEPQHF
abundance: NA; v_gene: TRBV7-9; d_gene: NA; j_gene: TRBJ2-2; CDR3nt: TGTGCCAGCGCTCCCATTGACGGGGAGCTGTTTTTT; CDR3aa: CASAPIDGELFF
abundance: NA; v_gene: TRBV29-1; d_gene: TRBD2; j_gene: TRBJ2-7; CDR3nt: TGCAGCGTTGAAGGTTCAGCGGGAGGTCCCTACGAGCAGTACTTC; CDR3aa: CSVEGSAGGPYEQYF
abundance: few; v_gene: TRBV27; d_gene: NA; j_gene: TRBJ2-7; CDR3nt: TGTGCCAGCGCCCACGAAGCCTACGAGCAGTACTTC; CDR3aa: CASAHEAYEQYF